This entry lists 17 T cell receptor beta chains sequenced from one sample in a study of post-analysis software for immune sequencing data. Prepared libraries of TCR beta cDNA carried unique molecular identifiers. TCRdb re-derived calls from the PCR reads in MiXCR, one entry per CDR3 protein. The sample carries about 540,000 distinct CDR3 sequences, around 31% recorded once. Antigen specificity for these receptors is unknown. Study results and caveats: With TRBV5-6, TRBV5-1 and TRBV20-1 included, about five TRBV segments were more frequent in patients than in controls.

Sequenced material: blood. These receptors all stem from a girl aged 2-17 years with multiple sclerosis.

Only a few counts were recorded for this clonotype. V and J are TRBV11-1 and TRBJ2-5; the match to TRBD2 covers 8 bases. Unmatched junction bases numbered 6, after V lost 0 bases and J lost 3 bases. CDR3 length: 16 residues. Germline CDR1 SGHAT, CDR2 FQDESV (reference sequence). Here the CDR3 DNA reads TGTGCCAGCAGCTTAGCGCGGGGGGCGGGCGAAGAGACCCAGTACTTC. As protein: CASSLARGAGEETQYF.

This chain uses TRBV10-3 with TRBJ2-1; D unclear. V dropped 0 bases and J dropped 4 bases, with 7 bases sitting between them. CDR1 is ENHRY and CDR2 is SYGVKD in the germline V gene. The CDR3 runs to 14 residues. The CDR3 region has the DNA TGTGCCATCAGTGAGTCGTGGAGATACAATGAGCAGTTCTTC. Its protein product is CAISESWRYNEQFF.

V is TRBV20-1 and J is TRBJ2-3; no clear D. Germline V gene lookup returns CDR1 DFQATT and CDR2 SNEGSKA (reference sequence). The V end was cut by 1 base, the J end by 2 bases, with 16 bases between. This CDR3 region has 16 residues. The CDR3 is CSARVDGYESTDTQYF. As DNA, the CDR3 is TGCAGTGCTAGAGTAGACGGTTATGAGTCCACAGATACGCAGTATTTT.

In DNA form, the CDR3 reads TGTGCCAGCAGCTTAGGGGCCGAACGTGAAGCTTTCTTT. Translation: CASSLGAEREAFF. This chain joins TRBV7-2 and TRBJ1-1, with unresolved D. The CDR3 runs 13 residues. The germline gives CDR1 SGHTA, CDR2 FQGNSA. V lost 1 base to trimming and J lost 7 bases, with 10 bases between them.

The rearrangement links TRBV12-3 or TRBV12-4 to TRBJ2-1, with D possibly being TRBD2 (5 bases). The CDR3 is 14 amino acids. V shed 3 bases and J shed 7 bases, with 13 bases lying between them. The CDR3 DNA reads TGTGCCAGCAGTTTCTACGGGTGGGAGAATGAGCAGTTCTTC. Amino acid sequence: CASSFYGWENEQFF.

This rearrangement joins TRBV2 to TRBJ2-1; D possibly corresponds to TRBD1 (6 bases). The CDR3 runs to 14 residues. Per germline, CDR1 SNHLY and CDR2 FYNNEI. V was shortened by 6 bases and J by 6 bases, with 15 bases between the two germline ends. The CDR3 loop reads CASSRGTGINEQFF. In DNA form, the CDR3 reads TGTGCCAGCAGCCGAGGAACAGGGATCAATGAGCAGTTCTTC.

This clonotype was recorded a few times. The chain uses TRBV12-3 or TRBV12-4 and TRBJ1-2; D call uncertain. The CDR3 covers 14 residues. Between the trimmed V and J ends, which lost 8 bases and 2 bases, there was a span of 15 bases. This CDR3 is CASGTARLNYGYTF. CDR3 sequence (DNA): TGTGCCAGCGGTACAGCACGCTTAAACTATGGCTACACCTTC.

This clonotype occurred a few times. The genes are TRBV7-2 and TRBJ1-2, with TRBD1 as a possible D gene (5 bases). CDR1 is SGHTA, CDR2 FQGNSA, per germline. The V gene lost 3 bases and the J gene lost 6 bases, with 14 bases spanning the gap. The CDR3 loop spans 14 amino acids. This chain's CDR3 is CASSLTRGGDGYTF. CDR3 DNA: TGTGCCAGCAGCTTGACGAGGGGAGGGGATGGCTACACCTTC.

V is TRBV10-3 and J is TRBJ1-1, with D perhaps TRBD1 (6 bases). Germline V lookup: CDR1 ENHRY, CDR2 SYGVKD. The CDR3 totals 13 residues. V gave up 7 bases and J gave up 3 bases, with 12 bases separating them. CDR3 sequence (DNA): TGTGCCATCACTAAGGACAGCTACACTGAAGCTTTCTTT. This gives the protein CAITKDSYTEAFF.

This clonotype was recorded a few times. The gene calls are TRBV20-1 and TRBJ2-5; D is ambiguous. The germline V gene has CDR1 DFQATT and CDR2 SNEGSKA (reference sequence). Trimming cost V 1 base and J 11 bases, with 11 bases left between them. This CDR3 contains 11 residues. CDR3 residues: CSARVGNEQYF. Written as DNA, the CDR3 is TGCAGTGCTAGAGTGGGCAATGAGCAGTACTTC.

The chain combines TRBV5-6 with TRBJ1-2; D remains ambiguous. Germline CDR1 and CDR2: SGHDT and YYEEEE. Trimming shortened V by 0 bases and J by 1 base, and 10 bases separated the two germline ends. The CDR3 spans 15 residues. The CDR3 loop is CASSLGMDGNYGYTF. CDR3 nucleotide sequence: TGTGCCAGCAGCTTGGGGATGGATGGTAACTATGGCTACACCTTC.

The chain joins TRBV29-1 to TRBJ1-1, with D possibly matching TRBD1 (6 bases). The CDR3 is 12 residues long. Trimming took 4 bases from V and 7 from J, leaving 13 bases between them. The germline V gene has CDR1 SQVTM and CDR2 ANQGSEA. CDR3 DNA: TGCAGCGTTGTGGGGGGCGCCGATGAAGCTTTCTTT. This gives the protein CSVVGGADEAFF.

In the case of this clonotype: A clone one base away is much larger, so this may be a read error. The V gene is TRBV6-6, the J gene TRBJ2-5; 11 bases are shared with TRBD2. Germline lookup yields CDR1 MNHNY and CDR2 SVGAGI (reference sequence). The CDR3 extends over 15 amino acids. DNA of the CDR3: TGTGCCGGCAGGCCTAGCGGGGGGCCACAAGAGACCCAGTACTTC. Protein sequence: CAGRPSGGPQETQYF.

This chain uses TRBV18 with TRBJ1-5, with 7 nucleotides matching TRBD1. Per the germline V gene, CDR1 is KGHSH and CDR2 is LQKENI. J was trimmed by 5 bases and V by 0 bases; bases with no gene match: 4. CDR3 size: 15 residues. The CDR3, as DNA: TGTGCCAGCTCACCACCGGGGACAGCTTATCAGCCCCAGCATTTT. Protein: CASSPPGTAYQPQHF.

The genes are TRBV10-3 and TRBJ1-1; D might be TRBD1 (6 bases). Trimming removed 7 bases from V and 4 bases from J, with 10 bases in between. Germline V gives CDR1 ENHRY, CDR2 SYGVKD. There are 12 residues in the CDR3. The CDR3 loop is CAIKGTTTEAFF. CDR3 sequence (DNA): TGTGCCATCAAAGGGACAACCACTGAAGCTTTCTTT.

This clonotype has more than one count but fewer than ten. The rearrangement joins TRBV6-2 or TRBV6-3 to TRBJ2-1; 11 bases agree with TRBD2. J lost 5 bases, V lost 8 bases, and 5 bases had no gene match. CDR3 length equals 14 residues. CDR1 MNHEY and CDR2 SVGEGT come from the germline V gene. This chain's CDR3 is CASLPSGGNNEQFF. The CDR3 bases are TGTGCCAGCCTCCCTAGCGGGGGGAACAATGAGCAGTTCTTC.

The chain has TRBV21-1 and TRBJ1-2; TRBD1, the table's D call, was not compared with the DNA. TRBV21-1 is assigned pseudogene status. The CDR3 has 12 amino acids. CDR3 protein: CASSKALLGQPF. CDR3 DNA: TGTGCCAGCAGCAAAGCGCTTTTGGGACAGCCCTTC.